This paragraph covers one T cell receptor beta chain sequence. The data were obtained in a study of shared clonotypes between healthy human individuals. About the study: CD8 memory received one plate per donor, CD8 naive two, CD4 memory three and CD4 naive three.

TCRdb keeps only in-frame clones here, not all; method: immunoSEQ multiplex PCR. The sample gives 1,500,000 or so clones, around 97% of which show up once; approximately 1.2% is in the top ten. Germline assignment: CDR1 SGHNT and CDR2 YYREEE (reference sequence). V shed 6 bases and J shed 4 bases, with 19 bases lying between them. The CDR3 is made up of 15 amino acids. Specimen: naive CD4+ T cells sorted from blood. Subset: CD45RA+ positively selected. This chain links TRBV5-4 with TRBJ1-1; D is perhaps TRBD1 (5 bases). This TCR derives from a man aged 25-45 years in good health. The CDR3 sequence is CASNWGSAGVTEAFF. The CDR3 bases are TGTGCCAGCAATTGGGGATCAGCGGGGGTCACTGAAGCTTTCTTT. The full variable domain, in which reference TRBV5-4 and TRBJ1-1 provide the parts outside the CDR3, is ETGVTQSPTHLIKTRGQQVTLRCSSQSGHNTVSWYQQALGQGPQFIFQYYREEENGRGNFPPRFSGLQFPNYSSELNVNALELDDSALYLCASNWGSAGVTEAFFGQGTRLTVV.